Listed here are 14 T cell receptor beta chains from one sample, sequenced in a study of cytomegalovirus exposure and HLA in healthy donors. Clones were read by immunoSEQ multiplex PCR, and TCRdb kept only the in-frame ones, dropping some. The repertoire holds 250,000 to 300,000 clones, 80% to 90% seen once, with over 0.95% in the top ten. The sample comprised PBMCs. The receptors stem from a woman in her late teens or twenties in good health and CMV-seronegative.

CDR3 loop: CASSFQGNGELFF. CDR3 sequence (DNA): TGTGCCAGCAGTTTTCAGGGAAACGGGGAGCTGTTTTTT. V usage is TRBV6-6 and J usage is TRBJ2-2, with a weak D call TRBD1 (5 bases). The CDR3 is 13 residues long. Trimming removed 4 bases at V and 7 bases at J, with 10 bases between. Germline V gene sequence: CDR1 MNHNY, CDR2 SVGAGI (reference sequence).

V and J are TRBV9 and TRBJ2-7; 9 bases fit TRBD1. The V gene's germline CDR1 is SGDLS and CDR2 YYNGEE. J gave up 5 bases and V 5 bases, and 8 bases lay outside the gene matches. The CDR3 length is 14 residues. The CDR3 DNA sequence: TGTGCCAGCAGTCCCGGGACAGGGTTCCACGAGCAGTACTTC. Translated, it gives CASSPGTGFHEQYF.

V and J are TRBV6-5 and TRBJ2-1; 8 bases are a match to TRBD1. V shed 1 base, J shed 4 bases, and the junction held 6 bases outside the gene matches. The CDR3 runs to 16 residues. CDR1 MNHEY and CDR2 SVGAGI come from the germline V gene. CDR3: CASSYLTGDRYNEQFF. The DNA of the CDR3 is TGTGCCAGCAGTTACTTGACAGGGGATAGGTACAATGAGCAGTTCTTC.

V and J are TRBV13 and TRBJ2-1, with 8 bases that match TRBD1. Germline-derived CDR1 and CDR2 are PRHDT and FYEKMQ (reference sequence). The CDR3 is 17 amino acids. Trimming at V came to 3 bases and at J to 8 bases, leaving 15 bases not matched to a gene. The CDR3 sequence is CASSFYRDRFQSDEQFF. CDR3 sequence (DNA): TGTGCCAGCAGCTTCTACCGGGACAGGTTTCAATCGGATGAGCAGTTCTTC.

Turning to this clone: The same CDR3 can be traced to other DNA sequences in this sample. This rearrangement joins TRBV11-3 to TRBJ2-7; D remains ambiguous. The CDR3 has 11 residues. Germline CDR1 is SGHNT and CDR2 is YENEEA. V lost 5 bases and J 4 bases, leaving 6 bases between the germline ends. The CDR3 DNA sequence: TGTGCCAGCAGCCTGACTTACGAGCAGTACTTC. It encodes CASSLTYEQYF. The full variable domain, its missing parts supplied by reference TRBV11-3 and TRBJ2-7, is EAGVVQSPRYKIIEKKQPVAFWCNPISGHNTLYWYLQNLGQGPELLIRYENEEAVDDSQLPKDRFSAERLKGVDSTLKIQPAELGDSAVYLCASSLTYEQYFGPGTRLTVT.

The V gene is TRBV6-5, the J gene TRBJ2-1, with 13 bases aligning to TRBD2. Germline V CDR1 and CDR2: MNHEY, SVGAGI. The CDR3 is 16 residues long. J gave up 8 bases and V 0 bases, and 4 bases lay outside the gene matches. The CDR3 loop is CASSYSGTSGMYEQFF. CDR3 sequence (DNA): TGTGCCAGCAGTTACTCAGGGACTAGCGGGATGTATGAGCAGTTCTTC.

This sequence joins TRBV6-6 and TRBJ2-1; maybe TRBD2 (5 bases). Trimming pared 2 bases from V and 8 bases from J, leaving 7 bases between. CDR1 MNHNY and CDR2 SVGAGI come from the germline V gene (reference sequence). The CDR3 covers 12 residues. This CDR3 reads CASSYSGDEQFF. The DNA of the CDR3 is TGTGCCAGCAGTTACAGCGGCGATGAGCAGTTCTTC.

The chain joins TRBV2 to TRBJ1-4, with D perhaps TRBD1 (5 bases). The V gene lost 7 bases and the J gene lost 8 bases, with 11 bases spanning the gap. The germline V gene encodes CDR1 SNHLY and CDR2 FYNNEI. This CDR3 has 12 amino acids. CDR3 in DNA: TGTGCCAGCATTGGGGCTTGGGAAAAACTGTTTTTT. It translates to CASIGAWEKLFF.

The V call is TRBV19, the J call TRBJ1-2; 8 bases fit TRBD1. The J segment lost 0 bases and the V segment lost 6 bases, leaving 6 bases of the junction unmatched. Germline loops: CDR1 LNHDA, CDR2 SQIVND (reference sequence). The CDR3 runs 15 residues. CDR3 DNA: TGTGCCAGTAGCGGAGGGACAGGAGCTAACTATGGCTACACCTTC. Translated: CASSGGTGANYGYTF.

This rearrangement joins TRBV5-4 to TRBJ2-7; 7 nucleotides align to TRBD1. Trimming removed 4 bases from V and 2 bases from J; junction bases left unmatched: 9. In germline, CDR1 is SGHNT, CDR2 YYREEE (reference sequence). The CDR3 extends over 15 amino acids. Written as DNA, the CDR3 is TGTGCCAGCAGCGTCGGGACAGCGATAACCTACGAGCAGTACTTC. It specifies CASSVGTAITYEQYF.

This sequence joins TRBV14 and TRBJ1-4, with 10 bases aligning to TRBD1. V was pared by 5 bases and J by 3 bases, with 6 bases of the junction left unmatched. This CDR3 has 16 residues. Germline V gene sequence: CDR1 SGHDN, CDR2 FVKESK. The CDR3 reads CASSMDRGVPNEKLFF. The CDR3 bases are TGTGCCAGCAGCATGGACAGGGGGGTCCCTAATGAAAAACTGTTTTTT.

This clone showed up just once. The chain recombines TRBV19 with TRBJ2-7; D is perhaps TRBD1 (5 bases). The germline gives CDR1 LNHDA, CDR2 SQIVND (reference sequence). V lost 5 bases and J lost 2, with 10 bases in between. This CDR3 spans 13 amino acids. CDR3 nucleotides: TGTGCCAGTAGTGCAGGGTCCACCTACGAGCAGTACTTC. Translated: CASSAGSTYEQYF. The whole variable domain, remainder taken from reference TRBV19 and TRBJ2-7, is DGGITQSPKYLFRKEGQNVTLSCEQNLNHDAMYWYRQDPGQGLRLIYYSQIVNDFQKGDIAEGYSVSREKKESFPLTVTSAQKNPTAFYLCASSAGSTYEQYFGPGTRLTVT.

In this sample, this clone turned up once. The chain joins TRBV7-3 to TRBJ2-5; 8 positions agree with TRBD2. With 5 bases clipped from V and 2 bases from J, the junction kept 4 bases outside the gene matches. The CDR3 spans 14 residues. From germline, CDR1 is SGHTA and CDR2 FQGTGA. The CDR3 DNA reads TGTGCCAGCAGCCCCGGGGGGGGTCAAGAGACCCAGTACTTC. It codes for CASSPGGGQETQYF.

This chain connects TRBV7-9 to TRBJ2-3; 10 nucleotides line up with TRBD1. Germline trimming cut 5 bases from V and 5 bases from J; bases unmatched to any gene: 10. Germline-derived CDR1 and CDR2 are SEHNR and FQNEAQ (reference sequence). The CDR3 spans 16 residues. DNA of the CDR3: TGTGCCAGCAGCGAAATAGGGACAGGGGCGGGAGATACGCAGTATTTT. Translating it yields CASSEIGTGAGDTQYF.